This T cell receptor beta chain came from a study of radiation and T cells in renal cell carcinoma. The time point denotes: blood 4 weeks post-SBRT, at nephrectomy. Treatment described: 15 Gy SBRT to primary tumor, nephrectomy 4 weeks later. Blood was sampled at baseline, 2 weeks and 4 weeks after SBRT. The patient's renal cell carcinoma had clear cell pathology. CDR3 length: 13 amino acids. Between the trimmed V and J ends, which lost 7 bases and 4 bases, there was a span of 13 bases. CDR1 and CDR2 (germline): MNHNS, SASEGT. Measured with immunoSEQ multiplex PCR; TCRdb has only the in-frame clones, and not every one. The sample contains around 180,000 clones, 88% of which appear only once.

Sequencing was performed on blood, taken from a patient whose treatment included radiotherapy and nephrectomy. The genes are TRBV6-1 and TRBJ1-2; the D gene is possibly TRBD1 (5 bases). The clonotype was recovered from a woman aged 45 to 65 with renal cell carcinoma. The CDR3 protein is CASTADRLYGYTF. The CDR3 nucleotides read TGTGCCAGCACCGCCGACAGACTCTATGGCTACACCTTC.